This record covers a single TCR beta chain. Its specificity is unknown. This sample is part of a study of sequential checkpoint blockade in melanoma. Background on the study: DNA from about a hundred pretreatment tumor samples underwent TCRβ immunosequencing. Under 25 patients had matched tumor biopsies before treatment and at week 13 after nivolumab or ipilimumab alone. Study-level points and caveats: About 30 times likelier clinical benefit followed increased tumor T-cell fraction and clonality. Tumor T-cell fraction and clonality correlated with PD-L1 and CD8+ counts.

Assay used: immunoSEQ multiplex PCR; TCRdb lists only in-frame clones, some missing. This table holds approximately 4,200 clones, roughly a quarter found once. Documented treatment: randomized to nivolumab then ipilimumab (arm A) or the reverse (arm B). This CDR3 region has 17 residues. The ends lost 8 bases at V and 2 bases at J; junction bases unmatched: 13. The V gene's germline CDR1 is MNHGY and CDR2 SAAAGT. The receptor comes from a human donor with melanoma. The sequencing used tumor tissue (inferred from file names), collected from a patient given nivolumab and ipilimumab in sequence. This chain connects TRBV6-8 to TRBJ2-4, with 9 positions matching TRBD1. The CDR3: CASRPPRTGESKNIQYF. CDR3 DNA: TGTGCCAGCCGCCCGCCTCGGACAGGGGAGTCCAAAAACATTCAGTACTTC.